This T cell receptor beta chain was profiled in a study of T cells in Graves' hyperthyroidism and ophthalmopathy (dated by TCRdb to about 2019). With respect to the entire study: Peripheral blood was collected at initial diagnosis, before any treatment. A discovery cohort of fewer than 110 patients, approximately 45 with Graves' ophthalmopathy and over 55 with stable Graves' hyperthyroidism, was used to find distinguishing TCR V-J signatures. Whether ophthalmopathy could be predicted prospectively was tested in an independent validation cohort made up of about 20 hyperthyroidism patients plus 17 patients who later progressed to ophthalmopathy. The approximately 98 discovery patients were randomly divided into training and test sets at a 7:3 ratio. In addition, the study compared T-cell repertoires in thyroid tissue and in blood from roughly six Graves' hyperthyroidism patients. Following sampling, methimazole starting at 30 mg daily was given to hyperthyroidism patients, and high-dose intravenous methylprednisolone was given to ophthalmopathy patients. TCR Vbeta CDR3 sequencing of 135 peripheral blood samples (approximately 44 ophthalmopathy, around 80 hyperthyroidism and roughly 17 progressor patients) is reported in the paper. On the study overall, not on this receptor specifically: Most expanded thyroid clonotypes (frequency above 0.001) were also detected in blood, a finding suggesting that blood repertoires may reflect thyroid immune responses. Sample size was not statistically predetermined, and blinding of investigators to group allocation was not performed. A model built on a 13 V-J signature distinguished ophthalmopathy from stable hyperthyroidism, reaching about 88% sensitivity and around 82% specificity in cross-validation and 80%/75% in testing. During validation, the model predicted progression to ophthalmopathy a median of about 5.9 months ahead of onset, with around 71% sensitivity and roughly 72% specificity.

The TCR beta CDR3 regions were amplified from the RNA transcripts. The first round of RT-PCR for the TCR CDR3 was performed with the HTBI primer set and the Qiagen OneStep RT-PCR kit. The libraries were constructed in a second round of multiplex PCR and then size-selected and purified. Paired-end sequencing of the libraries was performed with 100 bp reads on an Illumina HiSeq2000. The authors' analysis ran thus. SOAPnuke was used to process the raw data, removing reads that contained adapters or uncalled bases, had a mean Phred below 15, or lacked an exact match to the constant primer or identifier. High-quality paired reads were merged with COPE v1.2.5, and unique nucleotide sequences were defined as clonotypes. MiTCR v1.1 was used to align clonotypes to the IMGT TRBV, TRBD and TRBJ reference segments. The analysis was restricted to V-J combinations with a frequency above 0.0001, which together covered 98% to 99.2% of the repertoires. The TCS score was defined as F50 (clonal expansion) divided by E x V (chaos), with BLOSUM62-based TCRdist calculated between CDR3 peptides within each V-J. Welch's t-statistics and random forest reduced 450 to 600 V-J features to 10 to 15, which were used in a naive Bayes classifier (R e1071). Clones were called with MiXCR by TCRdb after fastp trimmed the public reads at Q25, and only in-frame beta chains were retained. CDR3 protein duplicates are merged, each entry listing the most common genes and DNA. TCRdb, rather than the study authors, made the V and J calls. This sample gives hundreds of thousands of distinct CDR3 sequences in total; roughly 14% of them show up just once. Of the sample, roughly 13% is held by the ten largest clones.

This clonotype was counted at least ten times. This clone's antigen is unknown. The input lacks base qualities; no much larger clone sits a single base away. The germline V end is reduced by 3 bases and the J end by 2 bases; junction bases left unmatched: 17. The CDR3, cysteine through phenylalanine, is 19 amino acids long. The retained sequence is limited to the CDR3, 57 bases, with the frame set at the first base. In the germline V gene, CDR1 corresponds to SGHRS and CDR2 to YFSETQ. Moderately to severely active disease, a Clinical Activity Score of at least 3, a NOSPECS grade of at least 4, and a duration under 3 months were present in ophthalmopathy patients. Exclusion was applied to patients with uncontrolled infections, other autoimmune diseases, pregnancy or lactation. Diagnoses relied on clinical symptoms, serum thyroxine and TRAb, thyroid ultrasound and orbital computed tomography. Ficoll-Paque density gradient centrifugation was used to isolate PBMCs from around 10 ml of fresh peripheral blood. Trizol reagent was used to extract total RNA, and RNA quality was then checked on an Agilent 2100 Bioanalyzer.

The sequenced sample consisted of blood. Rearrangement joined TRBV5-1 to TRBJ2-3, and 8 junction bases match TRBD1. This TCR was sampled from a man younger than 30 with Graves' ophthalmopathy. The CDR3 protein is CASSSGQALSYLNTDTQYF. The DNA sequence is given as TGCGCCAGCAGCTCGGGACAGGCCCTCTCTTACCTTAACACAGATACGCAGTATTTT.